One T cell receptor (beta chain) is described in this entry. Sequenced by immunoSEQ multiplex PCR; TCRdb stores in-frame clones only, minus some. The table records around 40,000 clones, approximately 70% of them present only once. V shed 6 bases and J shed 8 bases, with 13 bases lying between them. CDR1 and CDR2 (germline): SNHLY, FYNNEI. CDR3 length equals 13 residues. The entry originates in a study of radiotherapy plus CTLA-4 blockade in lung cancer. The source was peripheral blood, collected from a patient treated with radiotherapy plus ipilimumab. This clonotype was obtained from a human donor with non-small cell lung cancer who had stable disease on radiotherapy plus ipilimumab. The genes are TRBV2 and TRBJ1-4; tentatively, D is TRBD1 (6 bases). In DNA, the CDR3 is TGTGCCAGCAGACAGGGCCTGGAAGAAAAACTGTTTTTT. It codes for CASRQGLEEKLFF.